Presented here are 18 T cell receptor beta chains from one specimen sequenced in a study of blood T cell repertoires in COVID-19. Profiled with immunoSEQ multiplex PCR; TCRdb holds only in-frame clones, not every one. The table lists roughly 30,000 clones, approximately 92% of them singletons, with 25% to 35% in the top ten. Sequencing used peripheral blood. The receptors were gathered from an elderly man with acute or convalescent COVID-19.

This chain uses TRBV27 with TRBJ2-1; no reliable D call. V was cut by 4 bases and J by 10 bases, with 11 bases left in between. The CDR3 sequence is 12 residues long. Germline V gives CDR1 MNHEY, CDR2 SMNVEV (reference sequence). The CDR3 reads CASSSLRREQFF. In DNA form, the CDR3 reads TGTGCCAGCAGTTCCCTAAGGCGGGAGCAGTTCTTC.

Here the CDR3 DNA reads TGTGCCAGTAGTATCCTTGTCGGCACCGGGGAGCTGTTTTTT. Residues: CASSILVGTGELFF. The chain carries TRBV19 and TRBJ2-2; unclear D gene. Between the trimmed V and J ends, which lost 3 bases and 4 bases, there was a span of 9 bases. Germline V gives CDR1 LNHDA, CDR2 SQIVND (reference sequence). The CDR3 is 14 residues long. The full variable domain, rest sourced from reference TRBV19 and TRBJ2-2, is DGGITQSPKYLFRKEGQNVTLSCEQNLNHDAMYWYRQDPGQGLRLIYYSQIVNDFQKGDIAEGYSVSREKKESFPLTVTSAQKNPTAFYLCASSILVGTGELFFGEGSRLTVL.

The chain employs TRBV4-2 and TRBJ1-1; D call uncertain. With 0 bases removed from V and 1 base from J, the gap between germline ends came to 6 bases. The CDR3 contains 14 residues. Germline V gene lookup returns CDR1 LGHNA and CDR2 YNFKEQ. CDR3 coding DNA: TGTGCCAGCAGCCAAGATTCCAGGAACACTGAAGCTTTCTTT. Amino acid sequence: CASSQDSRNTEAFF.

The chain joins TRBV5-1 to TRBJ2-3; D is ambiguous. CDR1 is SGHRS and CDR2 is YFSETQ in the germline V gene. The CDR3 has 16 amino acids. V lost 2 bases, J lost 2 bases, and 15 bases lay in between. The CDR3 spells CASSLNSAGVTDTQYF. The CDR3 DNA sequence: TGCGCCAGCAGCTTAAACTCGGCAGGTGTCACAGATACGCAGTATTTT. Variable domain in full (rest from reference TRBV5-1 and TRBJ2-3): KAGVTQTPRYLIKTRGQQVTLSCSPISGHRSVSWYQQTPGQGLQFLFEYFSETQRNKGNFPGRFSGRQFSNSRSEMNVSTLELGDSALYLCASSLNSAGVTDTQYFGPGTRLTVL.

V and J are TRBV7-2 and TRBJ2-7, with 10 bases lining up with TRBD1. Per the germline V gene, CDR1 is SGHTA and CDR2 is FQGNSA. This CDR3 has 16 residues. Trimming at V came to 5 bases and at J to 4 bases, leaving 11 bases not matched to a gene. The CDR3: CASSPSGTGAQYEQYF. In DNA, the CDR3 is TGTGCCAGCAGCCCCTCCGGGACAGGGGCTCAGTACGAGCAGTACTTC.

V gene TRBV2 combines with J gene TRBJ1-1, with 8 nucleotides matching TRBD1. The CDR3 is made up of 16 amino acids. Germline lookup yields CDR1 SNHLY and CDR2 FYNNEI. Losses at the gene ends were 8 bases for V and 1 base for J; bases not matched to a gene: 12. CDR3 DNA: TGTGCCAGCGGCCGCACCTGGCAGGGGGCGAACACTGAAGCTTTCTTT. Protein sequence: CASGRTWQGANTEAFF.

This sequence joins TRBV19 and TRBJ1-3; no clear D gene. Germline V gene sequence: CDR1 LNHDA, CDR2 SQIVND (reference sequence). This CDR3 contains 13 residues. The V and J ends lost 5 bases and 3 bases respectively, with 8 bases between them. The CDR3 loop is CASSGLDGNTIYF. The DNA for the CDR3 is TGTGCCAGTAGTGGCCTTGATGGAAACACCATATATTTT.

A single count supports this clone. This rearrangement joins TRBV6-6 to TRBJ1-2; 8 positions agree with TRBD1. Germline assignment: CDR1 MNHNY and CDR2 SVGAGI (reference sequence). This CDR3 region has 13 residues. J was trimmed by 8 bases and V by 5 bases; bases with no gene match: 7. Written as DNA, the CDR3 is TGTGCCAGCAGTAGAGGACAGGGCGGCGGCTACACCTTC. Amino acid sequence: CASSRGQGGGYTF.

The chain combines TRBV28 with TRBJ1-5, with D perhaps TRBD1 (6 bases). There are 15 residues in the CDR3. Germline loops: CDR1 MDHEN, CDR2 SYDVKM. Between the trimmed V and J ends, which lost 5 bases and 3 bases, there was a span of 14 bases. The CDR3 protein is CASSLHQGTNQPQHF. The CDR3, as DNA: TGTGCCAGCAGTCTCCACCAGGGGACCAATCAGCCCCAGCATTTT.

The chain has TRBV5-1 and TRBJ2-2, with D perhaps matching TRBD2 (6 bases). This CDR3 region has 15 residues. CDR1 and CDR2 from the germline V gene are SGHRS and YFSETQ. V shed 5 bases and J shed 4 bases, with 15 bases lying between them. The CDR3 sequence: CASSSGSSSTGELFF. The CDR3 nucleotides are TGCGCCAGCAGTTCCGGGAGTTCAAGCACCGGGGAGCTGTTTTTT.

The chain combines TRBV11-2 with TRBJ2-3, with D perhaps matching TRBD1 (6 bases). V lost 4 bases, J lost 3 bases, and 11 bases lay in between. Germline CDR1 and CDR2: SGHAT and FQNNGV. The CDR3 consists of 14 residues. The CDR3 here is CASSSTTGTDTQYF. The DNA of the CDR3 is TGTGCCAGCAGCTCTACAACAGGGACAGATACGCAGTATTTT.

This chain uses TRBV27 with TRBJ2-7, with D possibly being TRBD2 (5 bases). The V end was cut by 2 bases, the J end by 3 bases, with 14 bases between. The CDR3 runs 15 residues. Germline values: CDR1 MNHEY, CDR2 SMNVEV (reference sequence). The DNA of the CDR3 is TGTGCCAGCAGTTTAAGAGGACCCGGGGACTACGAGCAGTACTTC. The encoded protein is CASSLRGPGDYEQYF.

The chain is built from TRBV11-3 and TRBJ2-7; 9 nucleotides line up with TRBD2. The junction had 5 bases not matched to a gene; V was cut back by 5 bases and J by 3 bases. There are 14 residues in the CDR3. Germline V gene data show CDR1 as SGHNT and CDR2 as YENEEA. CDR3 in DNA: TGTGCCAGCAGCCCTAGCGGGGAAATCTACGAGCAGTACTTC. This sequence encodes CASSPSGEIYEQYF.

This chain uses TRBV30 with TRBJ1-1; no clear D gene. Germline assignment: CDR1 GTSNPN and CDR2 SVGIG (reference sequence). The CDR3 is made up of 15 amino acids. Trimming left V 0 bases short and J 0 bases short, with 11 bases between. The chain's CDR3 is CAWSVRENLNTEAFF. The CDR3 DNA follows: TGTGCCTGGAGTGTACGCGAAAATTTGAACACTGAAGCTTTCTTT.

This chain connects TRBV2 to TRBJ2-1; 8 nucleotides agree with TRBD2. V gave up 3 bases and J gave up 7 bases; unmatched junction bases: 5. The germline CDR1 and CDR2 sequences are SNHLY and FYNNEI. The CDR3 is 14 residues long. CDR3 nucleotide sequence: TGTGCCAGCAGTGACGGAGTAGCGGGAAATGAGCAGTTCTTC. It specifies CASSDGVAGNEQFF.

V usage is TRBV5-1 and J usage is TRBJ2-2; 9 nucleotides line up with TRBD1. CDR1 is SGHRS and CDR2 is YFSETQ in the germline V gene. The CDR3 loop spans 14 amino acids. The V gene end was trimmed by 5 bases and the J gene end by 5 bases; junction bases not matched to a gene: 4. CDR3 sequence: CASRGQGITGELFF. The CDR3 nucleotides read TGCGCCAGCAGGGGACAGGGCATAACCGGGGAGCTGTTTTTT.

This chain uses TRBV10-3 with TRBJ1-1; D ambiguous. The germline gives CDR1 ENHRY, CDR2 SYGVKD. The CDR3 is 14 residues long. The V gene lost 4 bases and the J gene lost 1 base, with 10 bases spanning the gap. The CDR3 DNA is TGTGCCATCAGTGCGGAGATTGGGAACACTGAAGCTTTCTTT. Translating it yields CAISAEIGNTEAFF.

The chain is built from TRBV7-2 and TRBJ2-7, with 8 bases lining up with TRBD2. The V segment lost 5 bases and the J segment 1 base; nucleotides outside the gene matches: 4. The CDR3 loop spans 14 amino acids. Germline V lookup: CDR1 SGHTA, CDR2 FQGNSA. CDR3 protein: CASSIAGGSYEQYF. In DNA form, the CDR3 reads TGTGCCAGCAGCATCGCGGGAGGTTCCTACGAGCAGTACTTC. The entire variable domain, with the rest obtained from reference TRBV7-2 and TRBJ2-7, is as follows: GAGVSQSPSNKVTEKGKDVELRCDPISGHTALYWYRQSLGQGLEFLIYFQGNSAPDKSGLPSDRFSAERTGGSVSTLTIQRTQQEDSAVYLCASSIAGGSYEQYFGPGTRLTVT.